This T cell receptor beta chain was documented in a study of memory CD4+ T cells and cytomegalovirus serostatus. This clone was observed a single time. The target antigen is unknown. V lost 5 bases and J 0 bases, leaving 8 bases between the germline ends. This CDR3 comprises 14 residues. The V gene's germline CDR1 is LNHDA and CDR2 SQIVND (reference sequence). Sequencing used immunoSEQ multiplex PCR; TCRdb keeps in-frame clones, though not all of them. The profile shows tens of thousands of clones, about 75% of them singletons. The sort gate was single viable CD3+CD4+CD8-CD45RO+ cells for memory CD4+ T cells. Total CD4+ T cells were enriched by CD4 positive selection. General study results and limits: Each of 65 to 70 CMV-associated TCRbeta sequences occurred in one to five individuals. Suggested: most of the CMV-linked TCR signature lies in CD4+ memory cells.

The clonotype originates from an adult in good health and CMV-seronegative. Some clones in this sample may be carry-over from other donors' samples. Specimen: memory CD4+ T cells from blood. The chain is built from TRBV19 and TRBJ1-5, with a weak D call TRBD1 (6 bases). The CDR3 reads CASSGRGSNQPQHF. The CDR3 region has the DNA TGTGCCAGTAGTGGCAGGGGTAGCAATCAGCCCCAGCATTTT.